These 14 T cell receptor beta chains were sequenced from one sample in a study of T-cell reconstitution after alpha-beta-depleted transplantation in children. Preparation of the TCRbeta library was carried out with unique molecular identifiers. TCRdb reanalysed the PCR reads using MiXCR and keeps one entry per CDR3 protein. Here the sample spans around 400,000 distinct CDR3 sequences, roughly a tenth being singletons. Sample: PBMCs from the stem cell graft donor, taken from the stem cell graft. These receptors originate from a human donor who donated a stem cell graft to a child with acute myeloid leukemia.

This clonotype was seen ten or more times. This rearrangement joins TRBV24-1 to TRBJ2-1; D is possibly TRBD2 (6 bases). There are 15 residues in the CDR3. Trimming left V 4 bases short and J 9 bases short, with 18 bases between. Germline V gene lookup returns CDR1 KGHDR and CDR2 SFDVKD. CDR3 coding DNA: TGTGCCACCAGTGAATCGGGACTCCCCGGCAGTGAGCAGTTCTTC. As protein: CATSESGLPGSEQFF.

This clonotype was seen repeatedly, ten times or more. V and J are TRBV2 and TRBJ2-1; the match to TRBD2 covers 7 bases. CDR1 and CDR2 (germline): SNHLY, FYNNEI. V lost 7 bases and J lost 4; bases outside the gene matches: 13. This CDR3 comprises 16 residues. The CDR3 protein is CASTPRNSGPYNEQFF. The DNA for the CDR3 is TGTGCCAGCACTCCCCGAAATAGCGGGCCTTACAATGAGCAGTTCTTC.

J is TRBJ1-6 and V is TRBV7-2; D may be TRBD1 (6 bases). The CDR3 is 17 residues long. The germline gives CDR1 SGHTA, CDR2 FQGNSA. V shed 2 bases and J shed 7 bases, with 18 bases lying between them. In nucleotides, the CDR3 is TGTGCCAGCAGCTTATCAGGACAGAGGTCCGGCAATTCACCCCTCCACTTT. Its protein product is CASSLSGQRSGNSPLHF.

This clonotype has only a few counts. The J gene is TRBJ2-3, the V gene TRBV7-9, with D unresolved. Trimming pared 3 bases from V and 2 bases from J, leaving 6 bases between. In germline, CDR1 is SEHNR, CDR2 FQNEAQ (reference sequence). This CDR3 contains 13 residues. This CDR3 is CASSFSYTDTQYF. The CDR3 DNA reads TGTGCCAGCAGCTTTTCCTACACAGATACGCAGTATTTT.

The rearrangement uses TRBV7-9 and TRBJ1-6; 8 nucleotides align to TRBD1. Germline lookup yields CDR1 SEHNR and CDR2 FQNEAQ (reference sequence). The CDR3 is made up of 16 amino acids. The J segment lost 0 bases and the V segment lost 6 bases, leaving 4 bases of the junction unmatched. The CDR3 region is CASRQDRGSYNSPLHF. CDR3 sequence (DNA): TGTGCCAGCAGACAAGACAGGGGCTCCTATAATTCACCCCTCCACTTT.

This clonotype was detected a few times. CDR3 loop: CASNSGGQRGNTIYF. The CDR3 bases are TGTGCCAGCAACTCAGGGGGACAGAGAGGAAACACCATATATTTT. This rearrangement joins TRBV12-3 or TRBV12-4 to TRBJ1-3; 7 bases align to TRBD1. V lost 7 bases, J lost 4 bases, and 10 bases stayed unmatched. CDR3 length equals 15 residues.

The CDR3 region is CASSYWKGQGADNEQFF. Here the CDR3 DNA reads TGTGCCAGCAGTTACTGGAAAGGACAGGGGGCAGACAATGAGCAGTTCTTC. V and J are TRBV6-5 and TRBJ2-1; 11 bases agree with TRBD1. The CDR3 runs 17 residues. Germline CDR1 reads MNHEY; CDR2 reads SVGAGI. Unmatched junction bases numbered 7, after V lost 1 base and J lost 5 bases.

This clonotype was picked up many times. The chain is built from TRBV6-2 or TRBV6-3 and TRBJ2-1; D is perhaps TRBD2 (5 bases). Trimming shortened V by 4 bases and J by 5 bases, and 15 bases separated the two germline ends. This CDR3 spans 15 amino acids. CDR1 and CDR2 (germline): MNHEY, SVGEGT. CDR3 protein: CASSSVAKLNNEQFF. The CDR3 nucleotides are TGTGCCAGCAGTTCGGTAGCGAAGCTCAACAATGAGCAGTTCTTC.

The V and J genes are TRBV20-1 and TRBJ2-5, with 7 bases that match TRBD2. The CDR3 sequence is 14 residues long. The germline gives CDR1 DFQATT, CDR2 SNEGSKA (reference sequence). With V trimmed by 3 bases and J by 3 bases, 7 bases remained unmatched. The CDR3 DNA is TGCAGTGCTAGTGGCAGGGCGGGGGAAGAGACCCAGTACTTC. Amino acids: CSASGRAGEETQYF.

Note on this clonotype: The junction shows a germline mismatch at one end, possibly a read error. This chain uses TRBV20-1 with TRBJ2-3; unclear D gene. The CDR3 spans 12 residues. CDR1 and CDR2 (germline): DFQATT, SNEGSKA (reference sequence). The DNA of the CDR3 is TGCAGTGCTTATGGTAGCAGAGATACGCAGTATTTT. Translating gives CSAYGSRDTQYF.

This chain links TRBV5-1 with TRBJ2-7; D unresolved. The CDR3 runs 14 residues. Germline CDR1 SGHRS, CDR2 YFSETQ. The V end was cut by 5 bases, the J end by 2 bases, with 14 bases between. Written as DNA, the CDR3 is TGCGCCAGCAGACGGGTCTCAAGCCCCTACGAGCAGTACTTC. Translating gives CASRRVSSPYEQYF.

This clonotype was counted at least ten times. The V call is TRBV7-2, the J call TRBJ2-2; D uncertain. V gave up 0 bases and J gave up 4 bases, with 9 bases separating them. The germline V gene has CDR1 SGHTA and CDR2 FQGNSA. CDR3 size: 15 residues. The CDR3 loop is CASSLASRSTGELFF. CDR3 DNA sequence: TGTGCCAGCAGCTTAGCGTCTCGCTCCACCGGGGAGCTGTTTTTT.

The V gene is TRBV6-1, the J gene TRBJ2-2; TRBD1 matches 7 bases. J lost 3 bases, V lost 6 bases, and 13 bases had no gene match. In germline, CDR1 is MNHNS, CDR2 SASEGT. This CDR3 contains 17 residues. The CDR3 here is CASRELATGSHTGELFF. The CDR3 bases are TGTGCCAGCAGAGAACTCGCGACAGGGTCGCACACCGGGGAGCTGTTTTTT.

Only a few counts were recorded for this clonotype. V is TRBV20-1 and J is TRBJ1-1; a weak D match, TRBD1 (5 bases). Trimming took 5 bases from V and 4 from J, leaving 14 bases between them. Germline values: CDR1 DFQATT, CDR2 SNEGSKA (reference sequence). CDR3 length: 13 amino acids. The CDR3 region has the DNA TGCAGTGCTTGGGGCGGGGGGGGCACTGAAGCTTTCTTT. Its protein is CSAWGGGGTEAFF.